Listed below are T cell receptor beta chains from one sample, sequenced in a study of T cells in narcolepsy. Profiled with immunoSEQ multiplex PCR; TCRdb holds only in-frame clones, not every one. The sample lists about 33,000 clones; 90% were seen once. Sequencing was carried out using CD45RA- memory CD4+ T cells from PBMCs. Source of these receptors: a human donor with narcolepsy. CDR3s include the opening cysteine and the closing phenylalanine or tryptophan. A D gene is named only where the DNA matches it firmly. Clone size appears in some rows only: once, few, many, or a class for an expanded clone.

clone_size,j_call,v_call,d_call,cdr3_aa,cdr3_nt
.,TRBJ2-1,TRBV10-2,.,CASAEPGAPGNEQFF,TGCGCCAGCGCCGAACCTGGGGCTCCTGGGAATGAGCAGTTCTTC
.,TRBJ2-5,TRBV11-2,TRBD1,CASSQSRGKETQYF,TGTGCCAGCAGCCAAAGCAGGGGGAAAGAGACCCAGTACTTC
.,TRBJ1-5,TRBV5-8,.,CASSFGEIRQPQHF,TGTGCCAGCAGCTTCGGGGAAATTCGTCAGCCCCAGCATTTT
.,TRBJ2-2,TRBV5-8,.,CASSSPLGELFF,TGTGCCAGCAGCTCCCCCCTCGGGGAGCTGTTTTTT
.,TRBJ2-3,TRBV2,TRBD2,CASSEWGGSTDTQYF,TGTGCCAGCAGTGAATGGGGGGGAAGCACAGATACGCAGTATTTT
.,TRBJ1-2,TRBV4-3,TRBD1,CASSQDRALFYTF,TGCGCCAGCAGCCAGGACAGGGCCTTATTCTACACCTTC
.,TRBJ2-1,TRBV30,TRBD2,CAWVGIAGAYNEQFF,TGTGCCTGGGTGGGAATAGCGGGAGCCTACAATGAGCAGTTCTTC
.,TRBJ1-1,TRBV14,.,CASSQDLAQRAFF,TGTGCCAGCAGCCAAGATCTAGCACAGAGGGCTTTCTTT
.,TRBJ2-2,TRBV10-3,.,CAIGQWSQLVTGELFF,TGTGCCATCGGTCAATGGTCCCAGCTAGTCACCGGGGAGCTGTTTTTT
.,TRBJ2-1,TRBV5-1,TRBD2,CASSKSGGHNEQFF,TGCGCCAGCAGTAAAAGCGGGGGACACAATGAGCAGTTCTTC
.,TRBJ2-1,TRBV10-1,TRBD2,CASSESTGGGYNEQFF,TGCGCCAGCAGTGAGTCGACGGGAGGGGGATACAATGAGCAGTTCTTC
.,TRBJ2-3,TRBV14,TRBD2,CASSQDRIAGGDTQYF,TGTGCCAGCAGCCAAGACAGGATAGCGGGAGGAGATACGCAGTATTTT
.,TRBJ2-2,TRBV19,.,CASSIAGGAGGELFF,TGTGCCAGTAGTATAGCCGGGGGCGCGGGCGGGGAGCTGTTTTTT
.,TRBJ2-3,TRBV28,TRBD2,CASSYLAGGTLGTDTQYF,TGTGCCAGCAGTTACCTAGCGGGAGGGACCCTCGGCACAGATACGCAGTATTTT
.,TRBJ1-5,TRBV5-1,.,CASSFEPTGGDQPQHF,TGCGCCAGCAGCTTTGAACCGACAGGAGGGGATCAGCCCCAGCATTTT
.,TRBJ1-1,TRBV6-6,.,CASSYTPEVRAFF,TGTGCCAGCAGTTATACGCCGGAGGTGCGTGCTTTCTTT
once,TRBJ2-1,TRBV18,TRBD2,CASSVKAGGIHNEQFF,TGTGCCAGCTCAGTTAAAGCGGGGGGAATTCACAATGAGCAGTTCTTC
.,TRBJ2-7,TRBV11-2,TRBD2,CASSFLSGSSLEQYF,TGTGCCAGCAGCTTTCTGAGCGGGAGTTCGCTCGAGCAGTACTTC
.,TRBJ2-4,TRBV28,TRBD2,CASSPGLAGNFQYF,TGTGCCAGCAGTCCGGGACTAGCGGGGAATTTTCAGTACTTC
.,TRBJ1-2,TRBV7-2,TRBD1,CASSPQGGVSYGYTF,TGTGCCAGCAGCCCACAGGGGGGTGTGAGCTATGGCTACACCTTC
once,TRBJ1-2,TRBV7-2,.,CASSVSQGSYGYTF,TGTGCCAGCAGCGTTAGTCAGGGATCCTATGGCTACACCTTC
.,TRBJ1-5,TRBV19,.,CASSIDHIRDSNQPQHF,TGTGCCAGTAGTATAGATCATATAAGGGATAGCAATCAGCCCCAGCATTTT
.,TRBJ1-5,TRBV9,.,CASSGSGYSNQPQHF,TGTGCCAGCAGCGGGTCAGGCTATAGCAATCAGCCCCAGCATTTT
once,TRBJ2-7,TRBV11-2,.,CASSSLNSYEQYF,TGTGCCAGCAGCTCACTCAACTCCTACGAGCAGTACTTC
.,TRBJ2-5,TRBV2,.,CASLTDGEETQYF,TGTGCCAGCCTAACTGACGGAGAAGAGACCCAGTACTTC
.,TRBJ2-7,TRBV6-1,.,CASMVSSRASYEQYF,TGTGCCAGCATGGTCTCAAGCCGGGCTTCCTACGAGCAGTACTTC
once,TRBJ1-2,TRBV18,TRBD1,CASSPPTRDRGGYTF,TGTGCCAGCTCACCACCGACCCGAGACAGGGGTGGCTACACCTTC
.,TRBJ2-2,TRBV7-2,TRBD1,CASSLEGQGVSTGELFF,TGTGCCAGCAGCTTAGAGGGACAGGGCGTGAGCACCGGGGAGCTGTTTTTT
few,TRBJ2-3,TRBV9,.,CASSEGLGGGKTDTQYF,TGTGCCAGCAGCGAGGGACTGGGGGGAGGAAAAACAGATACGCAGTATTTT
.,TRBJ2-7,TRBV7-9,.,CASSLAGPPYEQYF,TGTGCCAGCAGCTTAGCGGGGCCCCCCTACGAGCAGTACTTC
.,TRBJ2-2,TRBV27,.,CASSQKPGQNTGELFF,TGTGCCAGCAGCCAAAAACCGGGACAGAACACCGGGGAGCTGTTTTTT
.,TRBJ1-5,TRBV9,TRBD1,CASSGGRDRGLSRPNQPQHF,TGTGCCAGCAGCGGAGGGAGGGACAGGGGCCTCTCTAGACCAAATCAGCCCCAGCATTTT
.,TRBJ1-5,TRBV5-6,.,CASAGGFNQPQHF,TGTGCCAGCGCCGGAGGGTTCAATCAGCCCCAGCATTTT
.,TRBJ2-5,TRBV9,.,CASSVDQGRETQYF,TGTGCCAGCAGCGTAGATCAAGGGAGAGAGACCCAGTACTTC
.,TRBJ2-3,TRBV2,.,CASSERDTQYF,TGTGCCAGCAGTGAGCGAGATACGCAGTATTTT
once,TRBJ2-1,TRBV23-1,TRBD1,CATPDRGNEQFF,TGCGCCACCCCGGACAGGGGTAATGAGCAGTTCTTC
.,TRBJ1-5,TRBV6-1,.,CASKDRYSNQPQHF,TGTGCCAGCAAGGACAGATATAGCAATCAGCCCCAGCATTTT
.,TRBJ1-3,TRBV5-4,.,CASSLGGSSYPGNTIYF,TGTGCCAGCAGCTTGGGTGGCAGTAGTTATCCTGGAAACACCATATATTTT
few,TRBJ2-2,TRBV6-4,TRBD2,CASSEAGGPGELFF,TGTGCCAGCAGTGAAGCGGGAGGTCCCGGGGAGCTGTTTTTT
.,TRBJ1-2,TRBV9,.,CASSGANYGYTF,TGTGCCAGCTCGGGGGCTAACTATGGCTACACCTTC
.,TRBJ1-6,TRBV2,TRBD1,CASSSGQGRSPLHF,TGTGCCAGCAGTTCTGGACAGGGAAGGTCACCCCTCCACTTT
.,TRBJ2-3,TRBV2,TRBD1,CASSPGTGGADTQYF,TGTGCCAGCAGTCCTGGGACAGGGGGCGCAGATACGCAGTATTTT
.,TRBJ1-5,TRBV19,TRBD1,CASSIDGQGDQPQHF,TGTGCCAGTAGTATAGATGGACAGGGTGATCAGCCCCAGCATTTT
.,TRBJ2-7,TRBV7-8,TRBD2,CASSRTSRALYDEQYF,TGTGCCAGCAGTCGGACTAGCAGAGCTTTATATGACGAGCAGTACTTC
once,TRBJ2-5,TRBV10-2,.,CASQIASTGWETQYF,TGCGCCAGCCAGATAGCTTCAACAGGGTGGGAGACCCAGTACTTC
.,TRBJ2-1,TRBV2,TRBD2,CASTPGGVQFF,TGTGCCAGCACGCCGGGGGGTGTTCAGTTCTTC
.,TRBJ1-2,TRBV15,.,CATSEGGVGEHGYTF,TGTGCCACCAGCGAAGGGGGGGTAGGGGAGCATGGCTACACCTTC
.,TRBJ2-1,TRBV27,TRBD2,CASISRGEFLDEQFF,TGTGCCAGCATCTCGCGGGGGGAGTTTCTCGACGAGCAGTTCTTC
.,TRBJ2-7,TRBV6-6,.,CASSIAAYEQYF,TGTGCCAGCTCGATCGCCGCCTACGAGCAGTACTTC
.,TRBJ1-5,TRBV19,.,CASSTQSSNQPQHF,TGTGCCAGTAGTACCCAAAGTAGCAATCAGCCCCAGCATTTT